The 6 T cell receptor beta chains below come from one sample, sequenced in a study of blood T cells in healthy people across ages. With a J-beta primer mix and a sample-barcoded 5' primer, a second PCR ran about 6 to 11 cycles. From the 5' RACE reads, TCRdb called clonotypes with MiXCR, one entry per CDR3 protein. The sample lists over 600,000 distinct CDR3 sequences, 35% to 60% occurring once. The sample was blood. The receptors come from an older man in good health.

Regarding this clonotype: With a much larger clone just one base away, this may be a read error. This rearrangement joins TRBV7-9 to TRBJ2-5; D ambiguous. V was clipped by 5 bases and J by 11 bases, with 27 bases between them. CDR1 is SEHNR, CDR2 FQNEAQ, per germline (reference sequence). The CDR3 extends over 16 amino acids. DNA of the CDR3: TGTGCCAGCAGCCCCCCGGTTTTGTCCGGGTACAATGAGCAGTACTTC. Amino acids: CASSPPVLSGYNEQYF. Complete variable domain (other parts from reference TRBV7-9 and TRBJ2-5): DTGVSQNPRHKITKRGQNVTFRCDPISEHNRLYWYRQTLGQGPEFLTYFQNEAQLEKSRLLSDRFSAERPKGSFSTLEIQRTEQGDSAMYLCASSPPVLSGYNEQYFGPGTRLLVL.

This sequence joins TRBV28 and TRBJ2-7; the D gene is possibly TRBD2 (5 bases). Germline CDR1 is MDHEN and CDR2 is SYDVKM. The CDR3 spans 14 residues. Trimming shortened V by 5 bases and J by 3 bases, and 14 bases separated the two germline ends. CDR3 DNA: TGTGCCAGCAGTCCCTTAGCGTCGAACTACGAGCAGTACTTC. Translation: CASSPLASNYEQYF.

The chain is built from TRBV4-3 and TRBJ2-2; the D is unclear. Germline-derived CDR1 and CDR2 are LGHNA and YSLEER. Trimming left V 2 bases short and J 1 base short, with 8 bases between. This CDR3 contains 15 residues. Here the CDR3 reads CASSQYPQNTGELFF. CDR3 DNA sequence: TGCGCCAGCAGCCAATATCCTCAGAACACCGGGGAGCTGTTTTTT.

The chain is built from TRBV12-3 or TRBV12-4 and TRBJ2-5, with 9 bases that match TRBD1. The trim removed 3 bases at V and 6 bases at J, leaving 5 bases unmatched. The CDR3 totals 14 residues. For the CDR3, the DNA is TGTGCCAGCAGTTTGACAGGGGGATTTAAGACCCAGTACTTC. Translation: CASSLTGGFKTQYF.

V usage is TRBV20-1 and J usage is TRBJ2-5; D may correspond to TRBD1 or TRBD2 (5 bases each). Trimming removed 0 bases from V and 4 bases from J, with 9 bases in between. The CDR3 runs 13 residues. Germline V CDR1 and CDR2: DFQATT, SNEGSKA (reference sequence). CDR3 bases: TGCAGTGCTAGAGATCTGGGGGTAGAGACCCAGTACTTC. Translation gives CSARDLGVETQYF.

The chain employs TRBV20-1 and TRBJ1-1; 8 bases are a match to TRBD1. The CDR3 is 14 amino acids. Germline assignment: CDR1 DFQATT and CDR2 SNEGSKA (reference sequence). Trimming removed 5 bases from V and 4 bases from J; junction bases left unmatched: 9. The chain's CDR3 is CSASLRTGFTEAFF. The DNA of the CDR3 is TGCAGTGCTTCCCTGAGGACAGGGTTCACTGAAGCTTTCTTT.